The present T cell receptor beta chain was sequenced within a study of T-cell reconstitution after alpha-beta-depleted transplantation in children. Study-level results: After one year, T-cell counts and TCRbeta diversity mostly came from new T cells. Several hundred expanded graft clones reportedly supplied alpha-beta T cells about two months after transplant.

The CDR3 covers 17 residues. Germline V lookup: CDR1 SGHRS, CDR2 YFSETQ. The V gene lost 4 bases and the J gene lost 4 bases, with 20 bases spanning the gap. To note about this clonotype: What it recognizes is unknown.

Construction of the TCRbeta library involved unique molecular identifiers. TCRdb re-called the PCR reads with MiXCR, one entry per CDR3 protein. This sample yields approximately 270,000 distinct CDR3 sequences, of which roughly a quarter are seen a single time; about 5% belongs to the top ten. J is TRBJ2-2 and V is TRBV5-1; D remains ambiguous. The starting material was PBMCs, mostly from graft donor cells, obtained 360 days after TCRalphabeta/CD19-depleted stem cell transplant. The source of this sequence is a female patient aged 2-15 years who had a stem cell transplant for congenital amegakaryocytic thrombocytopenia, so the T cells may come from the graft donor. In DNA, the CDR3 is TGCGCCAGCAGCCCAGTAGGTTCCGGACGTGGCACCGGGGAGCTGTTTTTT. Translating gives CASSPVGSGRGTGELFF.